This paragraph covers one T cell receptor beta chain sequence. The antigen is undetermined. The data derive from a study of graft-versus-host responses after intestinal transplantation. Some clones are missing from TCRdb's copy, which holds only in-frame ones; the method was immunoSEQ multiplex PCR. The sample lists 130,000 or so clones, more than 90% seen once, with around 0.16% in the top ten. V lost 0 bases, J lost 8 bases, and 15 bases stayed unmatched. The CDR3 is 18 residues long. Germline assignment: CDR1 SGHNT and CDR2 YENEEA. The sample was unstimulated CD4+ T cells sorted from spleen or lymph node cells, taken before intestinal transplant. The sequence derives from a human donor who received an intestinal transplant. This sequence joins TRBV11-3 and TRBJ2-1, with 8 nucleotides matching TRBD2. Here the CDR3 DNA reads TGTGCCAGCAGCTTAGAAGGCCTCCTAGCGGGCGGCCTAGATGAGCAGTTCTTC. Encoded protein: CASSLEGLLAGGLDEQFF.